One sample yielded the 28 T cell receptor beta chains listed below, sequenced in a study of beta chain features in type 1 diabetes. Expressed TCRB transcripts got sequenced, as all isolated RNA was reverse transcribed. Assay used: immunoSEQ multiplex PCR; TCRdb lists only in-frame clones, some missing. The sample lists some 150,000 clones, 9.5% to 10% occurring once. Sequenced: central memory CD4+ T cells from blood. The source is a woman in her 40s in good health.

This clone has more than one count but fewer than ten. This chain joins TRBV5-1 and TRBJ2-5; D remains ambiguous. The CDR3 is 14 residues long. The germline V and J ends were trimmed by 2 bases and 5 bases, with 13 bases remaining between them. CDR1 is SGHRS and CDR2 is YFSETQ in the germline V gene. The CDR3 region is CASSFNPLEETQYF. In DNA form, the CDR3 reads TGCGCCAGCAGCTTCAACCCACTTGAGGAGACCCAGTACTTC.

The chain couples TRBV9 to TRBJ1-2; weak D call: TRBD1 (6 bases). The ends were cut back, 0 bases at V and 5 bases at J, with 11 bases in the middle. CDR1 and CDR2 from the germline V gene are SGDLS and YYNGEE. The CDR3 runs 14 residues. The CDR3 DNA reads as TGTGCCAGCAGCGTAGCGGAACAGGGATATGGCTACACCTTC. This sequence encodes CASSVAEQGYGYTF.

The chain is built from TRBV11-2 and TRBJ1-2, with 8 bases aligning to TRBD1. V lost 3 bases to trimming and J lost 6 bases; unmatched junction nucleotides: 3. This CDR3 has 13 residues. The germline CDR1 and CDR2 sequences are SGHAT and FQNNGV. CDR3: CASSFQGADGYTF. CDR3 nucleotide sequence: TGTGCCAGCAGCTTCCAGGGGGCCGATGGCTACACCTTC.

The chain has TRBV6-6 and TRBJ1-2, with D uncertain. With 7 bases removed from V and 4 bases from J, the gap between germline ends came to 7 bases. This CDR3 is built from 11 residues. The germline V gene has CDR1 MNHNY and CDR2 SVGAGI (reference sequence). In nucleotides, the CDR3 is TGTGCCAGCACCAATGTCTATGGCTACACCTTC. It specifies CASTNVYGYTF.

This clone was seen more than once but under ten times. The J gene is TRBJ1-5, the V gene TRBV15, with TRBD1 identical over 9 bases. The J segment lost 0 bases and the V segment lost 11 bases, leaving 8 bases of the junction unmatched. The germline gives CDR1 LNHNV, CDR2 YYDKDF (reference sequence). The CDR3 has 15 residues. CDR3: CAAGRDRDSNQPQHF. For the CDR3, the DNA is TGTGCCGCGGGCCGGGACAGGGATAGCAATCAGCCCCAGCATTTT.

This clone was detected only a few times. This chain joins TRBV7-8 and TRBJ1-5, with D possibly being TRBD1 (5 bases). Germline CDR1 reads SGHVS; CDR2 reads FQNEAQ. The V end was cut by 1 base, the J end by 9 bases, with 13 bases between. The length of the CDR3 is 14 residues. CDR3 nucleotide sequence: TGTGCCAGCAGCTTAGGGACACATGATGGGCCCCAGCATTTT. This codes for CASSLGTHDGPQHF.

The chain uses TRBV11-2 and TRBJ2-5; 10 bases fit TRBD1. Germline trimming cut 3 bases from V and 1 base from J; bases unmatched to any gene: 2. There are 15 residues in the CDR3. Germline assignment: CDR1 SGHAT and CDR2 FQNNGV. The CDR3 sequence: CASSFDRGLQETQYF. The DNA for the CDR3 is TGTGCCAGCAGCTTCGACAGGGGGCTCCAAGAGACCCAGTACTTC.

V gene TRBV15 combines with J gene TRBJ2-5; D might be TRBD1 (6 bases). Looked up from germline, CDR1 is LNHNV and CDR2 is YYDKDF (reference sequence). The CDR3 has 15 residues. V was trimmed by 5 bases and J by 5 bases, leaving 18 bases between them. This CDR3 reads CATSRGGLQGETQYF. CDR3 DNA: TGTGCCACCAGCCGAGGCGGACTCCAGGGGGAGACCCAGTACTTC.

The chain links TRBV6-5 to TRBJ1-4; D is possibly TRBD1 (5 bases). The CDR3 sequence is 14 residues long. Germline V CDR1 and CDR2: MNHEY, SVGAGI. V lost 6 bases, J lost 11 bases, and 19 bases lay in between. The CDR3 nucleotides read TGTGCCAGCAGCGGCCGGGACCCCGGGGGGAAACTGTTTTTT. Translated, it gives CASSGRDPGGKLFF.

This clone appeared many times. The chain has TRBV28 and TRBJ2-1; maybe TRBD2 (6 bases). This CDR3 is 13 amino acids long. V lost 5 bases and J 1 base, leaving 6 bases between the germline ends. The germline V gene encodes CDR1 MDHEN and CDR2 SYDVKM. The CDR3 coding sequence is TGTGCCAGCAGTGGAGGGTCCTACAATGAGCAGTTCTTC. It encodes CASSGGSYNEQFF. Looking up the rest from reference TRBV28 and TRBJ2-1 gives the full variable domain: DVKVTQSSRYLVKRTGEKVFLECVQDMDHENMFWYRQDPGLGLRLIYFSYDVKMKEKGDIPEGYSVSREKKERFSLILESASTNQTSMYLCASSGGSYNEQFFGPGTRLTVL.

Only a few counts were recorded for this clone. The chain links TRBV12-5 to TRBJ2-1; no reliable D call. The CDR3 is 14 amino acids. The V gene's germline CDR1 is LGHNT and CDR2 FRNRAP. Trimming removed 0 bases at V and 4 bases at J, with 7 bases between. The CDR3 DNA sequence: TGTGCTAGTGGTTTGGTCGCCACATACAATGAGCAGTTCTTC. Protein: CASGLVATYNEQFF.

The chain has TRBV5-6 and TRBJ2-7; 7 bases align to TRBD2. Germline CDR1 SGHDT, CDR2 YYEEEE. After removal of 4 bases from V and 4 bases from J, the junction contained 8 bases not matched to a gene. This CDR3 spans 14 amino acids. CDR3 region: CASSPAGGGYEQYF. The CDR3, as DNA: TGTGCCAGCAGCCCCGCTGGGGGGGGTTACGAGCAGTACTTC.

This clone has just a few counts. The chain employs TRBV5-1 and TRBJ2-7, with D perhaps matching TRBD1 (5 bases). The CDR3 is 13 amino acids. The V end was cut by 3 bases, the J end by 6 bases, with 13 bases between. Germline V gene lookup returns CDR1 SGHRS and CDR2 YFSETQ. The CDR3 nucleotides are TGCGCCAGCAGCTCAGAGCAGGGTGGCGAGCAGTACTTC. Its protein product is CASSSEQGGEQYF. Drawing the rest from reference TRBV5-1 and TRBJ2-7, the complete variable domain is KAGVTQTPRYLIKTRGQQVTLSCSPISGHRSVSWYQQTPGQGLQFLFEYFSETQRNKGNFPGRFSGRQFSNSRSEMNVSTLELGDSALYLCASSSEQGGEQYFGPGTRLTVT.

This clone appeared many times. This chain uses TRBV15 with TRBJ2-5; D call uncertain. CDR1 LNHNV and CDR2 YYDKDF come from the germline V gene (reference sequence). CDR3 size: 13 residues. Trimming stripped 6 bases from V and 2 bases from J, with 10 bases between. CDR3 loop: CATRENGQETQYF. CDR3 bases: TGTGCCACCAGGGAGAATGGTCAAGAGACCCAGTACTTC.

This clone was counted at least ten times. At one boundary the junction diverges from the germline segment, which might be a read error. The chain couples TRBV7-2 to TRBJ2-7; 9 bases are a match to TRBD1. CDR1 is SGHTA, CDR2 FQGNSA, per germline. This CDR3 is built from 13 residues. The DNA for the CDR3 is TGTGCCAGCAGCTTATCAGAGGGACAGGGTCTTCACTTC. This gives the protein CASSLSEGQGLHF.

This clone occurred a few times. The chain has TRBV4-1 and TRBJ2-7, with a weak D call TRBD2 (7 bases). The germline V gene has CDR1 MGHRA and CDR2 YSYEKL. Trimming stripped 3 bases from V and 3 bases from J, with 24 bases between. The CDR3 covers 18 residues. The CDR3 DNA sequence: TGCGCCAGCAGCCATCTCAGGGGTGGGGGGGCGAGGGACTACGAGCAGTACTTC. Amino acid sequence: CASSHLRGGGARDYEQYF.

V usage is TRBV7-2 and J usage is TRBJ2-7; TRBD1 agrees at 7 bases. Trimming cost V 2 bases and J 1 base; bases outside gene matches: 5. CDR3 length: 15 residues. The V gene's germline CDR1 is SGHTA and CDR2 FQGNSA. In DNA form, the CDR3 reads TGTGCCAGCAGCTTACGGACAGGCCTGTCCTACGAGCAGTACTTC. It yields the protein CASSLRTGLSYEQYF.

This clone was picked up a small number of times. V and J are TRBV5-1 and TRBJ2-1, with TRBD2 identical over 8 bases. The junction had 25 bases not matched to a gene; V was cut back by 5 bases and J by 3 bases. In germline, CDR1 is SGHRS, CDR2 YFSETQ. The CDR3 has 21 amino acids. DNA of the CDR3: TGCGCCAGCAGTCTTCCGATCTCCCGTTTTTTCGGGGGGGCAGTCTACAATGAGCAGTTCTTC. Protein product: CASSLPISRFFGGAVYNEQFF.

This clone was found a few times. The rearrangement joins TRBV7-2 to TRBJ2-5, with TRBD1 matching over 7 bases. The germline V gene encodes CDR1 SGHTA and CDR2 FQGNSA. The V segment lost 5 bases and the J segment 2 bases; nucleotides outside the gene matches: 11. This CDR3 contains 16 residues. CDR3 sequence: CASSPTGTATQETQYF. CDR3 DNA: TGTGCCAGCAGCCCAACCGGGACAGCTACACAAGAGACCCAGTACTTC.

There are a few counts of this clone. The chain has TRBV5-4 and TRBJ2-7, with D unresolved. With 0 bases removed from V and 0 bases from J, the gap between germline ends came to 7 bases. This CDR3 is 14 amino acids long. CDR1 and CDR2 from the germline V gene are SGHNT and YYREEE (reference sequence). CDR3 protein: CASSLESASYEQYF. The CDR3 nucleotides read TGTGCCAGCAGCTTGGAAAGCGCCTCCTACGAGCAGTACTTC.

J is TRBJ2-5 and V is TRBV6-5; a weak D match, TRBD1 (8 bases). Germline lookup yields CDR1 MNHEY and CDR2 SVGAGI. Trimming left V 4 bases short and J 7 bases short, with 16 bases between. This CDR3 comprises 14 residues. The CDR3 here is CASSLNRGGLTQYF. The CDR3 DNA reads TGTGCCAGCAGTTTAAACAGGGGGGGTTTGACCCAGTACTTC.

The genes are TRBV7-2 and TRBJ1-2; 9 bases fit TRBD1. This CDR3 comprises 14 residues. V was clipped by 6 bases and J by 4 bases; unmatched bases: 6. Germline-derived CDR1 and CDR2 are SGHTA and FQGNSA. CDR3 sequence (DNA): TGTGCCAGCAGATTACAGGGGGCCAGCTATGGCTACACCTTC. It translates to CASRLQGASYGYTF.

The CDR3 protein is CASSSRVGTQYF. In DNA, the CDR3 is TGTGCCAGCAGCTCCCGGGTCGGGACCCAGTACTTC. This chain joins TRBV11-2 and TRBJ2-5, with D unclear. The germline gives CDR1 SGHAT, CDR2 FQNNGV. The CDR3 is made up of 12 amino acids. The V and J ends lost 4 bases and 7 bases respectively, with 10 bases between them.

This clone has more than one count but fewer than ten. The chain recombines TRBV19 with TRBJ2-3, with 8 bases identical to TRBD2. V trimming: 6 bases; J trimming: 5 bases; junction bases outside the gene matches: 7. The CDR3 has 14 residues. CDR1 is LNHDA, CDR2 SQIVND, per germline (reference sequence). The DNA of the CDR3 is TGTGCCAGTAGATGGCGGGGGGACCGAGATACGCAGTATTTT. Translation gives CASRWRGDRDTQYF. Variable domain in full (rest from reference TRBV19 and TRBJ2-3): DGGITQSPKYLFRKEGQNVTLSCEQNLNHDAMYWYRQDPGQGLRLIYYSQIVNDFQKGDIAEGYSVSREKKESFPLTVTSAQKNPTAFYLCASRWRGDRDTQYFGPGTRLTVL.

This rearrangement joins TRBV4-3 to TRBJ1-4; D unclear. Germline V gene data show CDR1 as LGHNA and CDR2 as YSLEER. Trimming took off 0 bases at V and 11 bases at J, with 16 bases between the two ends. The CDR3 length is 15 residues. The CDR3 sequence: CASSQDFSGGGKLFF. CDR3 nucleotides: TGCGCCAGCAGCCAAGATTTTTCAGGAGGTGGGAAACTGTTTTTT.

This clone showed up just once. The rearrangement uses TRBV13 and TRBJ2-3, with a tentative D call TRBD2 (7 bases). Germline values: CDR1 PRHDT, CDR2 FYEKMQ (reference sequence). The V and J ends lost 3 bases and 4 bases respectively, with 11 bases between them. The CDR3 spans 14 residues. The CDR3 spells CASSFWGGSDTQYF. CDR3 sequence (DNA): TGTGCCAGCAGCTTTTGGGGGGGCTCAGATACGCAGTATTTT.

This clone was detected only a few times. The CDR3 region is CASAFANTGELFF. As DNA, the CDR3 is TGTGCCAGCGCGTTCGCGAACACCGGGGAGCTGTTTTTT. The chain has TRBV9 and TRBJ2-2; D unclear. The CDR3 loop spans 13 amino acids. V was shortened by 7 bases and J by 0 bases, with 7 bases between the two germline ends. The germline gives CDR1 SGDLS, CDR2 YYNGEE.

This clone was seen at least ten times. This chain uses TRBV7-2 with TRBJ2-3, with TRBD2 as a possible D gene (5 bases). CDR1 and CDR2 (germline): SGHTA, FQGNSA. V lost 1 base, J lost 3 bases, and 5 bases lay in between. The CDR3 covers 13 residues. For the CDR3, the DNA is TGTGCCAGCAGCTTAGGCGGGACAGATACGCAGTATTTT. This gives the protein CASSLGGTDTQYF.